This T cell receptor beta chain originates from a study of T cell changes during pregnancy in multiple sclerosis. Germline CDR1 and CDR2: SGHDT and YYEEEE. This CDR3 has 14 residues. Trimming removed 3 bases from V and 4 bases from J, with 11 bases in between. Measured with immunoSEQ multiplex PCR; TCRdb has only the in-frame clones, and not every one. The sample consists of fewer than 55,000 clones, about 87% of them appearing once. The sequence was obtained from a female donor with multiple sclerosis, enrolled in a pregnancy study. Sequenced here: peripheral blood, sampled in the first trimester of pregnancy. This chain uses TRBV5-6 with TRBJ2-1; D call uncertain. The CDR3 nucleotides read TGTGCCAGCAGCTACGTAACAGCTTACAATGAGCAGTTCTTC. This sequence encodes CASSYVTAYNEQFF. Complete variable domain (other parts from reference TRBV5-6 and TRBJ2-1): DAGVTQSPTHLIKTRGQQVTLRCSPKSGHDTVSWYQQALGQGPQFIFQYYEEEERQRGNFPDRFSGHQFPNYSSELNVNALLLGDSALYLCASSYVTAYNEQFFGPGTRLTVL.